This is a list of T cell receptor beta chains from one sample in a study of T cells in Graves' hyperthyroidism and ophthalmopathy. Each CDR3 protein is one row after TCRdb ran MiXCR on the multiplex PCR reads. The sample yields about 540,000 distinct CDR3 sequences, 35% to 55% seen once. The sequenced material came from peripheral blood or thyroid tissue (not recorded which). The receptors originated from a woman younger than 30 with Graves' hyperthyroidism. Each CDR3 is given with its conserved first and last residue. D genes are given only for firm matches. Clone size is shown for a subset of rows, as once, few, many or a class of expanded clone.

clone_size j_call d_call v_call cdr3_nt cdr3_aa
NA TRBJ2-5 NA TRBV5-5 TGTGCCAGCAGCTTTGGCAGCGGCCAAGAGACCCAGTACTTC CASSFGSGQETQYF
NA TRBJ1-2 TRBD1 TRBV12-3/TRBV12-4 TGTGCCAGCATCGCGACAGGGGCCCTACCTTCCTCCGTTGGCTACACCTTC CASIATGALPSSVGYTF
NA TRBJ2-7 TRBD2 TRBV12-3/TRBV12-4 TGTGCCAGCAGCACTCCTCTTAGCGGGATTTCCTACGAGCAGTACTTC CASSTPLSGISYEQYF
many TRBJ2-7 NA TRBV29-1 TGCAGCGTTGGGGACGGGAGATACGAGCAGTACTTC CSVGDGRYEQYF
NA TRBJ2-7 TRBD1 TRBV7-2 TGTGTCAGCAACCTCAACCCGGGACAGGCCTACGAGCAGTACTTC CVSNLNPGQAYEQYF
many TRBJ2-5 NA TRBV20-1 TGCAGTGCTAGTGAGGGTATCGGAGAGACCCAGTACTTC CSASEGIGETQYF
NA TRBJ1-2 NA TRBV10-3 TGTGCCACCAAATCGCCCGCGGACAGTCCTTTCTATGGCTACACCTTC CATKSPADSPFYGYTF
many TRBJ2-6 NA TRBV9 TGTGCCAGCAGCGTCCCGCCCTCAGGGGCTCCAGCCAACGTCCTGACTTTC CASSVPPSGAPANVLTF
many TRBJ1-5 NA TRBV13 TGTGCCAGCAGCTTGGGGAGGCAGCCCCAGCATTTT CASSLGRQPQHF
few TRBJ2-7 NA TRBV3-1 TGTGCCAGCAGCACACGCGACAGGCAATCTTCATTCGAGCAGTACTTC CASSTRDRQSSFEQYF
many TRBJ2-5 TRBD2 TRBV4-2 TGTGCCAGCAGCCAAGATTCCTGGAATAGCGGGGGCGGAGAGACCCAGTACTTC CASSQDSWNSGGGETQYF
NA TRBJ1-4 NA TRBV9 TGTGCCAGCAGCGTAGTATCGGGGACCCCTAATGAAAAACTGTTTTTT CASSVVSGTPNEKLFF
many TRBJ2-5 NA TRBV2 TGTGCCAGCAGCCGAGGAGAGGGGAGAGGCAATAGAGAGACCCAGTACTTC CASSRGEGRGNRETQYF
NA TRBJ1-2 TRBD1 TRBV7-3 TGTGCCAGCAGCGTCTCGCAGGGGGCGCCGGGCTACACCTTC CASSVSQGAPGYTF